This T cell receptor beta chain emerged from a study of cytomegalovirus exposure and HLA in healthy donors. As regards this clone: The antigen remains unidentified.

CDR1 is SGHRS and CDR2 is YFSETQ in the germline V gene. The ends lost 0 bases at V and 6 bases at J; junction bases unmatched: 2. The CDR3 consists of 15 residues. Profiled with immunoSEQ multiplex PCR; TCRdb holds only in-frame clones, not every one. This sample carries over 130,000 clones, roughly 86% of them seen once, and the ten largest clones take less than 9%. General study points: The investigators catalogued about 170 TCR beta chains as cytomegalovirus-associated.

The TCR originated in a young man in good health and CMV-seropositive. The rearrangement uses TRBV5-1 and TRBJ2-2, with 10 bases matching TRBD1. Sequencing was done on a sample of PBMCs. Here the CDR3 reads CASSLGGQGAGELFF. In nucleotides, the CDR3 is TGCGCCAGCAGCTTGGGAGGACAGGGGGCCGGGGAGCTGTTTTTT.